These 3 T cell receptor beta chains were sequenced from one sample in a study of blood T cell repertoires in COVID-19. Sequenced by immunoSEQ multiplex PCR; TCRdb stores in-frame clones only, minus some. The table lists hundreds of thousands of clones, about 80% of them singletons, with about 9% in the top ten. The sample taken for sequencing was peripheral blood. All receptors derive from a man at least 80 years old with acute or convalescent COVID-19.

This chain links TRBV18 with TRBJ2-5; 10 bases line up with TRBD2. The CDR3 loop spans 14 amino acids. Germline V gives CDR1 KGHSH, CDR2 LQKENI. Trimming cost V 6 bases and J 4 bases; bases outside gene matches: 5. The CDR3 sequence: CASSPTSGTETQYF. The DNA for the CDR3 is TGTGCCAGCTCCCCCACTAGCGGGACAGAGACCCAGTACTTC.

This clone was counted a single time. This chain links TRBV4-2 with TRBJ2-7, with TRBD2 as a possible D gene (6 bases). The CDR3 has 16 amino acids. The germline V gene has CDR1 LGHNA and CDR2 YNFKEQ. The V end was cut by 0 bases, the J end by 0 bases, with 12 bases between. DNA of the CDR3: TGTGCCAGCAGCCAAGATGTTACTAGCCGCTCCTACGAGCAGTACTTC. Protein product: CASSQDVTSRSYEQYF.

V gene TRBV7-2 combines with J gene TRBJ1-5, with 8 positions matching TRBD1. Germline CDR1 and CDR2: SGHTA and FQGNSA. CDR3 length: 15 amino acids. V gave up 2 bases and J gave up 3 bases; unmatched junction bases: 3. The CDR3 sequence: CASSLQGAPNQPQHF. The CDR3 DNA reads TGTGCCAGCAGCTTACAGGGGGCGCCCAATCAGCCCCAGCATTTT.